Listed here are 32 T cell receptor beta chains from one sample, sequenced in a study of response to subunit inactivated influenza vaccine. TCRdb reanalysed the RT-PCR reads using MiXCR and keeps one entry per CDR3 protein. The table lists about half a million distinct CDR3 sequences, 7.5% to 8.5% of them singletons, with about an eighth in the top ten. The sequencing here drew on PBMCs from blood, taken roughly 24 months after vaccination. The receptor set was obtained from a man between 50 and 75 years old who received an inactivated influenza vaccine.

This clonotype was picked up a small number of times. The chain has TRBV28 and TRBJ2-5, with 8 bases that match TRBD1. V lost 4 bases, J lost 4 bases, and 5 bases stayed unmatched. The CDR3 totals 14 residues. CDR1 MDHEN and CDR2 SYDVKM come from the germline V gene. The CDR3 loop is CASSSTGQGETQYF. The CDR3 DNA follows: TGTGCCAGCAGTTCAACTGGACAGGGAGAGACCCAGTACTTC.

The chain is built from TRBV20-1 and TRBJ2-7; the D gene is possibly TRBD2 (5 bases). V lost 3 bases, J lost 4 bases, and 13 bases lay in between. The CDR3 covers 13 residues. Germline lookup yields CDR1 DFQATT and CDR2 SNEGSKA (reference sequence). The CDR3 nucleotides are TGCAGTGCTAGGACTAATCGGCCTTACGAGCAGTACTTC. This gives the protein CSARTNRPYEQYF.

In this sample, this clonotype turned up a few times. V is TRBV7-8 and J is TRBJ2-6; D unresolved. The CDR3 is 16 residues long. V lost 5 bases and J lost 0, with 11 bases in between. Germline V gives CDR1 SGHVS, CDR2 FQNEAQ. This CDR3 reads CASSTGPLSGANVLTF. Written as DNA, the CDR3 is TGTGCCAGCAGCACCGGGCCCCTCTCTGGGGCCAACGTCCTGACTTTC.

This clonotype was found a few times. The chain couples TRBV6-2 or TRBV6-3 to TRBJ2-7, with D possibly TRBD1 on 6 matching bases. The CDR3 extends over 16 amino acids. The germline CDR1 and CDR2 sequences are MNHEY and SVGEGT. The V end lost 2 bases, the J end lost 4 bases, and 18 bases lay between the germline ends. The DNA for the CDR3 is TGTGCCAGCAGTTACCCTAGGGACAATTCGCGGTACGAGCAGTACTTC. Its protein product is CASSYPRDNSRYEQYF.

This clonotype came up many times. V gene TRBV28 combines with J gene TRBJ1-5; 9 bases are a match to TRBD1. V lost 5 bases, J lost 3 bases, and 8 bases stayed unmatched. Germline values: CDR1 MDHEN, CDR2 SYDVKM. CDR3 length: 16 residues. CDR3 nucleotides: TGTGCCAGCAGTCAAACGCGGGACAGGGACAATCAGCCCCAGCATTTT. It encodes CASSQTRDRDNQPQHF.

The table lists this clonotype with a few counts. The chain couples TRBV24-1 to TRBJ2-1; the match to TRBD1 covers 8 bases. Germline V gives CDR1 KGHDR, CDR2 SFDVKD. CDR3 size: 16 residues. Trimming at V came to 3 bases and at J to 9 bases, leaving 12 bases not matched to a gene. CDR3 protein: CATSDPAGQVRGEQFF. The CDR3 DNA sequence: TGTGCCACCAGTGATCCTGCGGGACAGGTGAGGGGTGAGCAGTTCTTC.

Only a few counts were recorded for this clonotype. The chain couples TRBV7-2 to TRBJ2-5; TRBD2 aligns across 8 bases. Germline-derived CDR1 and CDR2 are SGHTA and FQGNSA. The length of the CDR3 is 15 residues. V lost 3 bases and J lost 5; bases outside the gene matches: 8. The CDR3 spells CASSFTGGPSETQYF. The DNA for the CDR3 is TGTGCCAGCAGCTTCACGGGAGGGCCATCGGAGACCCAGTACTTC.

This clonotype has more than one count but fewer than ten. The V call is TRBV15, the J call TRBJ2-3; no reliable D call. V shed 0 bases and J shed 4 bases, with 8 bases lying between them. This CDR3 region has 14 residues. CDR1 and CDR2 (germline): LNHNV, YYDKDF (reference sequence). CDR3 amino acids: CATSRDPGSDTQYF. In DNA form, the CDR3 reads TGTGCCACCAGCAGAGATCCAGGTTCAGATACGCAGTATTTT. The full variable domain, with the rest looked up from reference TRBV15 and TRBJ2-3, is DAMVIQNPRYQVTQFGKPVTLSCSQTLNHNVMYWYQQKSSQAPKLLFHYYDKDFNNEADTPDNFQSRRPNTSFCFLDIRSPGLGDTAMYLCATSRDPGSDTQYFGPGTRLTVL.

This clonotype came up many times. The gene calls are TRBV6-1 and TRBJ2-7; TRBD2 matches 11 bases. The length of the CDR3 is 14 residues. The junction had 3 bases not matched to a gene; V was cut back by 6 bases and J by 2 bases. Per the germline V gene, CDR1 is MNHNS and CDR2 is SASEGT. CDR3 in amino acids: CASSRSGRAYEQYF. The CDR3 region has the DNA TGTGCCAGCAGCCGTAGCGGGAGGGCCTACGAGCAGTACTTC.

This clonotype was picked up a small number of times. The junction does not match germline at one end; this may be a read error. The CDR3 sequence is CPSPDTQYF. The CDR3 DNA sequence: TGCCCCAGTCCAGATACGCAGTATTTT. The chain is built from TRBV7-8 and TRBJ2-3; no reliable D call. The CDR3 covers 9 residues. Germline lookup yields CDR1 SGHVS and CDR2 FQNEAQ.

This clonotype was observed at least ten times. The V gene is TRBV11-2, the J gene TRBJ2-1; tentatively, D is TRBD2 (6 bases). Germline loops: CDR1 SGHAT, CDR2 FQNNGV. The CDR3 runs to 13 residues. Trimming left V 1 base short and J 13 bases short, with 14 bases between. The chain's CDR3 is CASSLVSGTTQFF. For the CDR3, the DNA is TGTGCCAGCAGCTTAGTTAGCGGCACAACCCAGTTCTTC.

This clonotype was picked up a small number of times. The chain employs TRBV6-1 and TRBJ2-7, with 7 bases fitting TRBD1. The CDR3 runs 15 residues. CDR1 MNHNS and CDR2 SASEGT come from the germline V gene. V lost 4 bases, J lost 6 bases, and 12 bases stayed unmatched. The CDR3 region is CASSALTGAGVEQYF. In nucleotides, the CDR3 is TGTGCCAGCAGTGCCCTCACAGGGGCAGGGGTCGAGCAGTACTTC.

This clonotype has more than one count but fewer than ten. The chain couples TRBV6-2 or TRBV6-3 to TRBJ1-2; maybe TRBD1 (6 bases). Germline CDR1 reads MNHEY; CDR2 reads SVGEGT. The CDR3 runs to 17 residues. The V and J ends lost 7 bases and 4 bases respectively, with 25 bases between them. The CDR3 is CASTTRTAPFALYGYTF. In nucleotides, the CDR3 is TGTGCCAGCACCACGAGGACAGCCCCGTTCGCCCTCTATGGCTACACCTTC.

There are a few counts of this clonotype. The rearrangement links TRBV7-2 to TRBJ2-3; D call uncertain. Trimming shortened V by 1 base and J by 0 bases, and 11 bases separated the two germline ends. The CDR3 consists of 16 residues. Germline CDR1 is SGHTA and CDR2 is FQGNSA. CDR3 sequence: CASSLGPSTSTDTQYF. The CDR3 region has the DNA TGTGCCAGCAGCTTAGGCCCAAGTACTAGCACAGATACGCAGTATTTT.

Details on this clonotype: Just one base apart from a much larger clone, this may be a read error. This rearrangement joins TRBV2 to TRBJ1-5; D remains unclear. CDR1 is SNHLY, CDR2 FYNNEI, per germline. V dropped 3 bases and J dropped 5 bases, with 5 bases sitting between them. This CDR3 is built from 12 residues. CDR3 sequence (DNA): TGTGCCAGCAGTGATCAAGATCAGCCCCAGCATTTT. The encoded protein is CASSDQDQPQHF.

This clonotype was observed a few times. Relative to the germline gene, one junction end is altered; a read error may explain this. The V gene is TRBV11-2, the J gene TRBJ1-4, with 8 bases that match TRBD1. Germline CDR1 SGHAT, CDR2 FQNNGV. The CDR3 consists of 13 residues. The CDR3 bases are TGTGCCAGCAGCTTTAGTTCAGGGGGCCCTAGCCTTTTT. Translation: CASSFSSGGPSLF.

This clonotype was seen ten or more times. The genes are TRBV4-3 and TRBJ1-2; D is ambiguous. The V gene lost 0 bases and the J gene lost 8 bases, with 13 bases spanning the gap. The CDR3 extends over 14 amino acids. Looked up from germline, CDR1 is LGHNA and CDR2 is YSLEER. Here the CDR3 reads CASSQDASLLGYTF. The CDR3, as DNA: TGCGCCAGCAGCCAAGACGCCAGCCTCTTGGGCTACACCTTC.

This clonotype was seen a few times. The chain has TRBV5-1 and TRBJ1-1; D uncertain. Germline values: CDR1 SGHRS, CDR2 YFSETQ. V lost 1 base and J lost 7, with 14 bases in between. CDR3 size: 14 residues. CDR3 bases: TGCGCCAGCAGCTTGAATCAGGCCATCGGTGAAGCTTTCTTT. Translated, it gives CASSLNQAIGEAFF.

This clonotype was counted at least ten times. The chain recombines TRBV20-1 with TRBJ1-5; maybe TRBD1 (6 bases). The germline CDR1 and CDR2 sequences are DFQATT and SNEGSKA (reference sequence). The CDR3 is made up of 13 amino acids. The ends were cut back, 6 bases at V and 6 bases at J, with 15 bases in the middle. CDR3 in DNA: TGCAGTGCATACACAGGGTGGGGTCAGCCCCAGCATTTT. Protein product: CSAYTGWGQPQHF.

This clonotype has only a few counts. The chain links TRBV6-2 or TRBV6-3 to TRBJ1-5; D ambiguous. CDR3 length equals 15 residues. V was clipped by 5 bases and J by 6 bases, with 17 bases between them. Germline CDR1 and CDR2: MNHEY and SVGEGT. CDR3 coding DNA: TGTGCCAGCAGTCCAGACGGTCTAGGCGGTCAGCCCCAGCATTTT. This sequence encodes CASSPDGLGGQPQHF.

The J gene is TRBJ2-1, the V gene TRBV20-1, with 8 bases lining up with TRBD2. This CDR3 spans 13 amino acids. V was clipped by 6 bases and J by 4 bases; unmatched bases: 5. The germline gives CDR1 DFQATT, CDR2 SNEGSKA (reference sequence). The chain's CDR3 is CSAGLAAYNEQFF. In DNA, the CDR3 is TGCAGTGCAGGACTAGCAGCTTACAATGAGCAGTTCTTC.

This clonotype has just a few counts. This chain joins TRBV3-1 and TRBJ1-1; D not certain. CDR3 size: 11 residues. Trimming cost V 1 base and J 7 bases, with 4 bases left between them. In germline, CDR1 is LGHDT, CDR2 YNNKEL (reference sequence). CDR3 in DNA: TGTGCCAGCAGCCAAGTGAGTGAAGCTTTCTTT. It encodes CASSQVSEAFF.

The rearrangement uses TRBV6-1 and TRBJ1-1; maybe TRBD1 (5 bases). CDR1 is MNHNS, CDR2 SASEGT, per germline. Trimming removed 7 bases from V and 5 bases from J, with 23 bases in between. The CDR3 totals 16 residues. The CDR3 loop reads CASKSGTGFLGTEAFF. The DNA of the CDR3 is TGTGCCAGCAAGAGCGGGACGGGCTTCTTGGGTACTGAAGCTTTCTTT.

The table lists this clonotype with many counts. This chain joins TRBV12-3 or TRBV12-4 and TRBJ1-1; D possibly corresponds to TRBD1 (6 bases). Trimming cost V 1 base and J 0 bases, with 9 bases left between them. The CDR3 runs 15 residues. CDR3 coding DNA: TGTGCCAGCAGTTTAGGGGGGGACATGAACACTGAAGCTTTCTTT. It yields the protein CASSLGGDMNTEAFF.

Only a few counts were recorded for this clonotype. V usage is TRBV10-3 and J usage is TRBJ2-1, with TRBD2 matching over 11 bases. In germline, CDR1 is ENHRY, CDR2 SYGVKD. J was trimmed by 2 bases and V by 6 bases; bases with no gene match: 12. CDR3 length: 18 residues. The CDR3 loop is CAISPTGLAVPAYNEQFF. The CDR3 DNA sequence: TGTGCCATCAGCCCAACGGGACTAGCGGTCCCGGCCTACAATGAGCAGTTCTTC.

This clonotype was seen a handful of times. V is TRBV25-1 and J is TRBJ1-1; D is possibly TRBD1 (5 bases). CDR1 MGHDK and CDR2 SYGVNS come from the germline V gene. V shed 6 bases and J shed 1 base, with 9 bases lying between them. The CDR3 is made up of 13 amino acids. CDR3 residues: CASRVTANTEAFF. The CDR3 DNA reads TGTGCCAGCAGGGTGACAGCGAACACTGAAGCTTTCTTT.

This clonotype has just a few counts. The V and J genes are TRBV20-1 and TRBJ1-1; D possibly corresponds to TRBD1 (6 bases). CDR3 size: 15 residues. V was trimmed by 5 bases and J by 3 bases, leaving 19 bases between them. CDR1 is DFQATT and CDR2 is SNEGSKA in the germline V gene (reference sequence). The CDR3 bases are TGCAGTGCTGGCCGCCCGGGGGCGGCAGACACTGAAGCTTTCTTT. Protein product: CSAGRPGAADTEAFF.

The chain combines TRBV5-1 with TRBJ1-1; 7 bases match TRBD1. The germline gives CDR1 SGHRS, CDR2 YFSETQ. J gave up 7 bases and V 3 bases, and 9 bases lay outside the gene matches. The CDR3 totals 14 residues. CDR3 loop: CASSWGQTRDEAFF. The CDR3, as DNA: TGCGCCAGCAGCTGGGGACAGACTCGGGATGAAGCTTTCTTT.

This clonotype was detected many times. The J gene is TRBJ2-1, the V gene TRBV6-5, with D possibly being TRBD2 (5 bases). The CDR3 spans 12 residues. The germline CDR1 and CDR2 sequences are MNHEY and SVGAGI. V was clipped by 6 bases and J by 9 bases, with 12 bases between them. The CDR3 nucleotides are TGTGCCAGCAGCCCACTAGGCGGTGAGCAGTTCTTC. Translation: CASSPLGGEQFF.

This clonotype came up a few times. CDR3: CASSQGLRGFSYEQYF. For the CDR3, the DNA is TGCGCCAGCAGCCAGGGGCTGAGGGGTTTCTCCTACGAGCAGTACTTC. The chain joins TRBV4-1 to TRBJ2-7; either TRBD1 or TRBD2 may fit D (5 bases each). This CDR3 is 16 amino acids long. Trimming took off 3 bases at V and 0 bases at J, with 15 bases between the two ends. The germline CDR1 and CDR2 sequences are MGHRA and YSYEKL.

The CDR3 region is CATSGGRGSNQPQHF. For the CDR3, the DNA is TGTGCCACCAGCGGGGGGAGGGGCAGCAATCAGCCCCAGCATTTT. The chain has TRBV15 and TRBJ1-5; D possibly corresponds to TRBD1 (5 bases). CDR1 is LNHNV and CDR2 is YYDKDF in the germline V gene (reference sequence). Trimming took 5 bases from V and 1 from J, leaving 12 bases between them. The CDR3 is 15 amino acids.

This clonotype was seen more than once but under ten times. The chain uses TRBV10-2 and TRBJ1-1, with D hard to call. Per germline, CDR1 WSHSY and CDR2 SAAADI. This CDR3 is built from 14 residues. With 0 bases removed from V and 5 bases from J, the gap between germline ends came to 10 bases. The CDR3 nucleotides are TGCGCCAGCAGTGAGTCGGGCAGGACGACTGAAGCTTTCTTT. This sequence encodes CASSESGRTTEAFF.